This T cell receptor beta chain originates from a study of cytomegalovirus exposure and HLA in healthy donors. Study results and limitations: Productive rates of about 90% or about 30% were seen for most TCR beta V segments in an earlier analysis. Of the V segments, some could not be distinguished, including TRBV6-2 and TRBV6-3, and were excluded. As a later analysis showed, a missense DCLRE1C variant was linked to trimming of TCR beta V- and J-genes. TCR beta chains numbering some 160 were designated cytomegalovirus-associated.

The PCR made use of 60 Vbeta and 13 Jbeta primers. TCRdb keeps only in-frame clones here, not all; method: immunoSEQ multiplex PCR. This table has more than 150,000 clones, around 76% appearing once. This CDR3 has 15 amino acids. Germline V gene lookup returns CDR1 SGHNT and CDR2 YYREEE (reference sequence). Trimming took 0 bases from V and 8 from J; bases not matched to a gene: 6. Turning to this clone: Its antigen is not known.

The sample was PBMCs. V usage is TRBV5-4 and J usage is TRBJ1-3; 9 bases are shared with TRBD1. This receptor was taken from a man between 35 and 55 years old in good health and CMV-seronegative. For the CDR3, the DNA is TGTGCCAGCAGCTTGGGGGGACAGGGTATAGACACCATATATTTT. It yields the protein CASSLGGQGIDTIYF.